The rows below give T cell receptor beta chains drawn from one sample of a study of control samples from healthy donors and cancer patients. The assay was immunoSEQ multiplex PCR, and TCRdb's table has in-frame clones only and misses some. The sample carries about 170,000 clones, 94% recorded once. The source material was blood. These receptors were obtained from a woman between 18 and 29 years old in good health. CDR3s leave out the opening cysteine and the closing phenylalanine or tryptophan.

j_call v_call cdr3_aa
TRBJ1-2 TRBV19 ASSRLRTGEKSNYGYT
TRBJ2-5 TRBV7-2 ASSLMGGEETQY
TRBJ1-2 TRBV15 ATSRDEGFYGYT
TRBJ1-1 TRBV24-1 ATSDTSGVGEAF
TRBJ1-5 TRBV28 ASSLRQGSNQPQH
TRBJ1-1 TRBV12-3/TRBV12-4 ASTGSAGGEAF
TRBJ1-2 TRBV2 ASSREGGYT
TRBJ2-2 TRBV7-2 ASSLRGATNTGELF
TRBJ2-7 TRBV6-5 ASSGGLYEQY
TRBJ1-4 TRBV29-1 SATLQGAYEKLF
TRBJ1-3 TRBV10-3 AISELSGNTIY
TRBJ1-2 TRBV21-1 ASSGQGWVGYT
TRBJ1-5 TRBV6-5 ASSYSSQPQH
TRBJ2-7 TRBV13 ASGKGTDYEQY
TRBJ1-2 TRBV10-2 ASSEAGRGAYGYT
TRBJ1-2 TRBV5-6 ASSLEGGSNYGYT
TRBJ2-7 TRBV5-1 ASSLGGALYEQY
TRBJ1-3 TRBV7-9 ASSFSSAGPGNTIY
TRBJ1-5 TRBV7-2 ASSLAGTRADQPQH
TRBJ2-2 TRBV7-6 ASSSGLAGEHHTGELF
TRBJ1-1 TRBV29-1 SVMTPNTEAF
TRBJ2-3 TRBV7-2 ASSSQGRTDTQY
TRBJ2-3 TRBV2 ASSAGLAGGGDTQY
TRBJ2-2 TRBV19 ASSILAGGELF
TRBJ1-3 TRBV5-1 ASSLTGAGNTIY
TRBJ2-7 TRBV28 ASSLGGNGRQKQY
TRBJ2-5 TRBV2 ASSEGQVDETQY
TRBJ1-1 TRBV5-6 ASSLTGGNTEAF
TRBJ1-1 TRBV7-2 ASSLRHPSEGAF
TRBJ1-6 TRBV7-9 ASSFGGGNSPLH
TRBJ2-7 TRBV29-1 SVERGANEQY
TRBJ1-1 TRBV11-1 ASSRLGTRNTEAF
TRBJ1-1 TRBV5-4 ASSADRGTEAF
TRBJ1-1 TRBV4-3 ASSPTRLNTEAF
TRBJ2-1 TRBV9 ASSGGRSNPNEQF
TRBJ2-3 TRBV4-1 ASSQEGYADTQY
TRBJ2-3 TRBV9 ASSVGGILEDTQY
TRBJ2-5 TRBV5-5 ASSLPVAAQETQY
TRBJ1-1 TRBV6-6 ASSYSDRGGGEAF
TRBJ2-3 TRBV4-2 ASSIAGQGLDTQY
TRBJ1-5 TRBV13 ASSTRRYSNQPQH
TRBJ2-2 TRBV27 ASSYLGRMNTGELF
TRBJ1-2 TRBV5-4 ASSLDSYGYT